The entry below describes one T cell receptor (beta chain). The data derive from a study of CD8+ T cells in alopecia areata. CDR3 length: 14 residues. With 3 bases clipped from V and 1 base from J, the junction kept 2 bases outside the gene matches. Germline V lookup: CDR1 SGHRS, CDR2 YFSETQ. Treatment noted: oral pan-JAK inhibitor, 5-10 mg twice daily. Isolated RNA was reverse transcribed into cDNA used as the sequencing template. Method: immunoSEQ multiplex PCR; TCRdb's copy keeps in-frame clones and lacks some. This table has roughly 100,000 clones, roughly 64% appearing once. The TCR originated in a human donor with alopecia areata. The source material was CD8+ T cells sorted from blood, sampled at week 4, from a patient treated with tofacitinib. This chain connects TRBV5-1 to TRBJ1-1; 8 bases agree with TRBD1. CDR3 in amino acids: CASSSGTGNTEAFF. The CDR3 nucleotides are TGCGCCAGCAGCTCCGGGACAGGGAACACTGAAGCTTTCTTT.